A single sample is the source of the 27 T cell receptor beta chains below, sequenced in a study of cytomegalovirus exposure and HLA in healthy donors (dated by TCRdb to about 2017). The library was obtained by the immunoSEQ multiplex PCR assay. A mixture of 60 forward primers for TCR Vbeta segments and 13 reverse primers for TCR Jbeta segments was used in the multiplex PCR. The clones in this table, taken by TCRdb from immuneACCESS, are in-frame only. Not every clone is retained; where verified, under half of the shortfall comes from an unresolved V gene, and the cause of the rest is unknown. This sample gives about 120,000 clones in total; about 8% of them show up just once. The leading ten clones occupy approximately 6% of the sample. Material: PBMCs. Receptors originate from a woman aged 35 to 49 in good health and CMV-seropositive.

This clone was recorded a few times. V gene TRBV2 combines with J gene TRBJ1-5, with D tentatively TRBD1 (5 bases). Germline loops: CDR1 SNHLY, CDR2 FYNNEI. CDR3 size: 17 residues. Trimming pared 3 bases from V and 0 bases from J, leaving 15 bases between. This CDR3 reads CASSEGPGFPSNQPQHF. The CDR3 nucleotides are TGTGCCAGCAGTGAGGGGCCAGGCTTCCCTAGCAATCAGCCCCAGCATTTT.

A note on this clone: Its ends do not fully match the called genes, so a read error is possible. The rearrangement uses TRBV7-8 and TRBJ1-5; TRBD1 matches 9 bases. The length of the CDR3 is 14 residues. Germline lookup yields CDR1 SGHVS and CDR2 FQNEAQ. Here the CDR3 DNA reads TGTGCCAGCACACAGGGACAGGGTCGTCAGCCCCAGCGTTTT. It is translated as CASTQGQGRQPQRF.

This clone has a handful of counts. This chain joins TRBV18 and TRBJ1-4, with TRBD1 as a possible D gene (5 bases). The ends were cut back, 3 bases at V and 7 bases at J, with 15 bases in the middle. Per germline, CDR1 KGHSH and CDR2 LQKENI. The CDR3 is 15 residues long. CDR3 amino acids: CASSPPGRVGEKLFF. The CDR3 DNA sequence: TGTGCCAGCTCACCTCCGGGCAGGGTGGGTGAAAAACTGTTTTTT.

This clone came up a few times. CDR3 DNA sequence: TGTGCCAGCAGCACACAGGGGGGAGTGAACACTGAAGCTTTCTTT. Translating gives CASSTQGGVNTEAFF. The rearrangement joins TRBV7-9 to TRBJ1-1; 8 positions agree with TRBD1. Germline CDR1 SEHNR, CDR2 FQNEAQ (reference sequence). The junction had 5 bases not matched to a gene; V was cut back by 5 bases and J by 0 bases. The CDR3 length is 15 residues.

This clone was counted only a few times. This rearrangement joins TRBV29-1 to TRBJ1-2, with 8 nucleotides matching TRBD1. The CDR3 loop spans 14 amino acids. Germline assignment: CDR1 SQVTM and CDR2 ANQGSEA. V lost 6 bases to trimming and J lost 3 bases; unmatched junction nucleotides: 9. CDR3 DNA sequence: TGCAGCGTACTTCCCCAGGGGGCCTACTATGGCTACACCTTC. Protein sequence: CSVLPQGAYYGYTF.

The CDR3 coding sequence is TGTGCCAGTATTGCGAGGGAGGCGAGTTATGGCTACACCTTC. It yields the protein CASIAREASYGYTF. The chain combines TRBV19 with TRBJ1-2; D is unclear. Germline V gene data show CDR1 as LNHDA and CDR2 as SQIVND (reference sequence). The CDR3 totals 14 residues. Trimming removed 7 bases from V and 5 bases from J, with 17 bases in between.

This chain joins TRBV7-2 and TRBJ1-1; D remains ambiguous. With 3 bases removed from V and 1 base from J, the gap between germline ends came to 6 bases. Per germline, CDR1 SGHTA and CDR2 FQGNSA. This CDR3 has 13 residues. The CDR3 here is CASSLAENTEAFF. CDR3 nucleotide sequence: TGTGCCAGCAGCTTGGCTGAGAACACTGAAGCTTTCTTT. Drawing the rest from reference TRBV7-2 and TRBJ1-1, the complete variable domain is GAGVSQSPSNKVTEKGKDVELRCDPISGHTALYWYRQSLGQGLEFLIYFQGNSAPDKSGLPSDRFSAERTGGSVSTLTIQRTQQEDSAVYLCASSLAENTEAFFGQGTRLTVV.

The chain couples TRBV7-8 to TRBJ1-5, with TRBD1 matching 8 bases. Trimming cost V 3 bases and J 0 bases; bases outside gene matches: 4. The CDR3 loop spans 16 amino acids. Germline-derived CDR1 and CDR2 are SGHVS and FQNEAQ. For the CDR3, the DNA is TGTGCCAGCAGCTTGGGACAGGAGTATAGCAATCAGCCCCAGCATTTT. Its translation: CASSLGQEYSNQPQHF.

The table lists this clone with a few counts. The chain uses TRBV6-1 and TRBJ2-1; D is perhaps TRBD2 (5 bases). CDR3 length equals 13 residues. The V end was cut by 10 bases, the J end by 10 bases, with 20 bases between. Germline assignment: CDR1 MNHNS and CDR2 SASEGT. The CDR3, as DNA: TGTGCCACACGCCGGGAACCTATTAGAGAGCAGTTCTTC. Its translation is CATRREPIREQFF.

This clone was found a few times. The chain is built from TRBV10-1 and TRBJ1-1, with 7 bases lining up with TRBD1. There are 14 residues in the CDR3. Germline-derived CDR1 and CDR2 are WNHNN and SYGVQD (reference sequence). V was clipped by 4 bases and J by 5 bases; unmatched bases: 7. This CDR3 is CASSGRTGGTEAFF. The CDR3 DNA is TGCGCCAGCAGTGGAAGGACAGGTGGAACTGAAGCTTTCTTT.

This chain uses TRBV10-2 with TRBJ2-5; TRBD2 agrees at 11 bases. The CDR3 extends over 14 amino acids. Germline V gene data show CDR1 as WSHSY and CDR2 as SAAADI. J was trimmed by 3 bases and V by 7 bases; bases with no gene match: 4. The CDR3 DNA sequence: TGCGCCAGCAAGCTAGCGGGGGGTGAAGAGACCCAGTACTTC. This codes for CASKLAGGEETQYF.

This chain links TRBV6-5 with TRBJ1-1; D is unclear. The CDR3 runs 15 residues. The V gene's germline CDR1 is MNHEY and CDR2 SVGAGI. The V end lost 2 bases, the J end lost 1 base, and 11 bases lay between the germline ends. CDR3 nucleotide sequence: TGTGCCAGCAGTTACGCACTAAAACAGAACACTGAAGCTTTCTTT. It is translated as CASSYALKQNTEAFF.

This clone was counted only a few times. The V call is TRBV7-8, the J call TRBJ2-7; tentative D call: TRBD1 (5 bases). V shed 2 bases and J shed 2 bases, with 10 bases lying between them. The CDR3 has 14 amino acids. The germline CDR1 and CDR2 sequences are SGHVS and FQNEAQ. CDR3 residues: CASSLQGTAYEQYF. The DNA of the CDR3 is TGTGCCAGCAGCTTACAGGGTACGGCCTACGAGCAGTACTTC.

The sample holds a few counts of this clone. The chain links TRBV6-1 to TRBJ2-7; maybe TRBD1 (6 bases). V was shortened by 7 bases and J by 2 bases, with 18 bases between the two germline ends. From germline, CDR1 is MNHNS and CDR2 SASEGT. The CDR3 contains 15 residues. CDR3 DNA sequence: TGTGCCAGCAATCGATTTATAGAGGGGGCCTACGAGCAGTACTTC. Its protein product is CASNRFIEGAYEQYF.

This clone has more than one count but fewer than ten. The chain uses TRBV5-5 and TRBJ1-1, with TRBD1 identical over 8 bases. The CDR3 is made up of 13 amino acids. Trimming took 3 bases from V and 6 from J; bases not matched to a gene: 4. Germline V lookup: CDR1 SGHKS, CDR2 YYEKEE (reference sequence). The CDR3 nucleotides read TGTGCCAGCAGCTGGATGACAGGGGCTGAAGCTTTCTTT. Protein: CASSWMTGAEAFF.

The J gene is TRBJ1-2, the V gene TRBV7-9; 11 nucleotides line up with TRBD1. The CDR3 length is 15 residues. J lost 7 bases, V lost 3 bases, and 7 bases had no gene match. From germline, CDR1 is SEHNR and CDR2 FQNEAQ (reference sequence). The DNA of the CDR3 is TGTGCCAGCAGCTTGTTAGGACAGGGGGCCGGTGGCTACACCTTC. Amino acid sequence: CASSLLGQGAGGYTF.

This clone was counted a few times. This chain uses TRBV4-2 with TRBJ2-1, with 8 bases lining up with TRBD2. The germline CDR1 and CDR2 sequences are LGHNA and YNFKEQ. There are 16 residues in the CDR3. With V trimmed by 0 bases and J by 0 bases, 1 base remained unmatched. CDR3 sequence reads: CASSQDSGGSYNEQFF. The CDR3 DNA is TGTGCCAGCAGCCAAGACAGCGGGGGCTCCTACAATGAGCAGTTCTTC.

The chain is built from TRBV16 and TRBJ1-1; D is unclear. Germline V lookup: CDR1 KGHSY, CDR2 FQNENV. The CDR3 totals 14 residues. The V and J ends lost 4 bases and 5 bases respectively, with 14 bases between them. Written as DNA, the CDR3 is TGTGCCAGCAGCCCACATCTCATGAGGACTGAAGCTTTCTTT. Translation gives CASSPHLMRTEAFF.

The chain is built from TRBV13 and TRBJ1-1; no reliable D call. This CDR3 is 14 amino acids long. Trimming took 5 bases from V and 2 from J, leaving 12 bases between them. Germline lookup yields CDR1 PRHDT and CDR2 FYEKMQ (reference sequence). In nucleotides, the CDR3 is TGTGCCAGCAGCAACCGGGAAGGAAACACTGAAGCTTTCTTT. Its translation: CASSNREGNTEAFF. Full variable domain (remainder filled in from reference TRBV13 and TRBJ1-1): AAGVIQSPRHLIKEKRETATLKCYPIPRHDTVYWYQQGPGQDPQFLISFYEKMQSDKGSIPDRFSAQQFSDYHSELNMSSLELGDSALYFCASSNREGNTEAFFGQGTRLTVV.

The sample holds a few counts of this clone. The rearrangement links TRBV20-1 to TRBJ1-6, with D unresolved. The CDR3 is 11 amino acids. The V gene's germline CDR1 is DFQATT and CDR2 SNEGSKA (reference sequence). Trimming shortened V by 5 bases and J by 9 bases, and 8 bases separated the two germline ends. The DNA of the CDR3 is TGCAGTGCTTCCCACAGTTCACCCCTCCACTTT. Its translation: CSASHSSPLHF.

The chain carries TRBV6-1 and TRBJ1-2, with 7 bases aligning to TRBD1. V dropped 7 bases and J dropped 4; count of bases not matched to a gene: 6. CDR1 is MNHNS, CDR2 SASEGT, per germline. The CDR3 is 13 amino acids. The CDR3 spells CASNWDSSYGYTF. In DNA, the CDR3 is TGTGCCAGCAATTGGGACAGCTCCTATGGCTACACCTTC.

The rearrangement links TRBV20-1 to TRBJ1-2; D ambiguous. From germline, CDR1 is DFQATT and CDR2 SNEGSKA (reference sequence). The CDR3 is 11 residues long. Trimming stripped 6 bases from V and 6 bases from J, with 11 bases between. CDR3 region: CSAEGGDGYTF. The CDR3 DNA sequence: TGCAGTGCCGAGGGAGGTGATGGCTACACCTTC.

The gene calls are TRBV30 and TRBJ1-2; perhaps TRBD1 as D (6 bases). The CDR3 consists of 12 residues. Germline V CDR1 and CDR2: GTSNPN, SVGIG (reference sequence). V gave up 2 bases and J gave up 3 bases, with 7 bases separating them. The CDR3, as DNA: TGTGCCTGGAGTAGACAGGACTATGGCTACACCTTC. Amino acid sequence: CAWSRQDYGYTF.

V is TRBV30 and J is TRBJ1-5, with D possibly matching TRBD1 (5 bases). Trimming left V 4 bases short and J 0 bases short, with 13 bases between. CDR1 GTSNPN and CDR2 SVGIG come from the germline V gene (reference sequence). The CDR3 is 15 amino acids. The CDR3 nucleotides are TGTGCCTGGACCTCCGACAGTTATAGCAATCAGCCCCAGCATTTT. As protein: CAWTSDSYSNQPQHF.

There are a few counts of this clone. The chain has TRBV10-1 and TRBJ2-3, with 10 bases that match TRBD2. CDR1 and CDR2 from the germline V gene are WNHNN and SYGVQD (reference sequence). The CDR3 spans 15 residues. J was trimmed by 3 bases and V by 10 bases; bases with no gene match: 10. The CDR3 loop is CATGTSVGGTDTQYF. The CDR3 DNA reads as TGCGCCACAGGGACTAGCGTAGGGGGGACAGATACGCAGTATTTT.

This chain joins TRBV5-1 and TRBJ1-1, with D possibly matching TRBD1 (5 bases). Germline V gives CDR1 SGHRS, CDR2 YFSETQ. CDR3 length: 15 amino acids. The V gene lost 0 bases and the J gene lost 4 bases, with 13 bases spanning the gap. CDR3: CASSLAGAGLTEAFF. The CDR3 coding sequence is TGCGCCAGCAGCTTGGCCGGGGCGGGGCTCACTGAAGCTTTCTTT.

The V gene is TRBV5-4, the J gene TRBJ2-2, with D maybe TRBD1 (5 bases). This CDR3 is 16 amino acids long. Germline lookup yields CDR1 SGHNT and CDR2 YYREEE (reference sequence). V lost 1 base, J lost 1 base, and 11 bases lay in between. The CDR3 protein is CASSLKGIVNTGELFF. CDR3 bases: TGTGCCAGCAGCTTGAAGGGGATCGTGAACACCGGGGAGCTGTTTTTT.